This section outlines one TCR beta chain sequence together with its context. The antigen remains unidentified. This record belongs to a study of T cell responses to AZD1222 COVID-19 vaccine. Some clones are missing from TCRdb's copy, which holds only in-frame ones; the method was immunoSEQ multiplex PCR. The table includes 110,000 to 150,000 clones, around 93% detected once. General study points: At baseline, just 5 or 6 AZD1222 recipients tested seropositive. There were mostly white British donors and more females than males, and clonal diversity was possibly underestimated. Repertoires were obtained solely post-peak T cell response.

The TCR comes from an adult in good health. The sequencing used peripheral blood, collected on day 0 of AZD1222 vaccination.

CDR3 sequence: CASSLRAASLNEKLFF. CDR3 nucleotide sequence: TGTGCCAGCAGCTTGCGAGCAGCTTCTCTTAATGAAAAACTGTTTTTT. The V and J genes are TRBV5-4 and TRBJ1-4, with unresolved D. Germline V CDR1 and CDR2: SGHNT, YYREEE (reference sequence). With 1 base removed from V and 4 bases from J, the gap between germline ends came to 14 bases. The CDR3 contains 16 residues.